This entry features one T cell receptor (delta chain) sequence. Its antigen is not known. Sorted Vdelta1+ thymocytes were about 97% to 99.6% pure. This specimen belongs to a study of Vδ1+ human thymocytes. The CDR3 extends over 14 amino acids. Study observations and caveats: Thymic TRG and TRD repertoires appeared highly polyclonal, with Gaussian CDR3 length distributions. Thymic delta-chain repertoires held approximately 20% Vdelta2 sequences and few Vdelta3, despite high sort purity.

Sequences come from RNA converted to cDNA by reverse transcription. Pooled V-gene forward primers with one constant-region reverse primer generated the CDR3 amplicons by multiplex PCR. TCRdb redid the clone calls on the multiplex PCR reads with CATT. This table holds approximately 25,000 delta-chain clones, about 7% found once. Without a V gene call, the J gene is given as TRDJ1; the listed D gene, TRDD3, was not tested against the DNA. This TCR was recovered from a girl under three years old who had congenital heart surgery. Specimen: Vdelta1+ gamma-delta thymocytes from the thymus. Subset: FACS-sorted CD3+ TCRalphabeta- TCRVdelta1+ TCRVdelta2- thymocytes. In DNA form, the CDR3 reads TGTGCTCTTGGGGTCCCTGGGGGAACCGATAAACTCATCTTT. Its translation is CALGVPGGTDKLIF.